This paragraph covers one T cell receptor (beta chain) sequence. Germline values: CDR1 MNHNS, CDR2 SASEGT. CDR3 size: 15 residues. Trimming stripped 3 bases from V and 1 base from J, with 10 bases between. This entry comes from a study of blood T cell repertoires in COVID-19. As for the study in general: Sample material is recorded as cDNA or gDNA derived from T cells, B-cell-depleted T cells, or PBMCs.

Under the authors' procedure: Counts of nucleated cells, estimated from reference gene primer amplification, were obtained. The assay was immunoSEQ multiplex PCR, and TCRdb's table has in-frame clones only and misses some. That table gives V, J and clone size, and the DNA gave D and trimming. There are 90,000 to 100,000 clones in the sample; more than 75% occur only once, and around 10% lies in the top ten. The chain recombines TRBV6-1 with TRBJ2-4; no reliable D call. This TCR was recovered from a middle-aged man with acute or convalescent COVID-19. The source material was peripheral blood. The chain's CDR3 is CASSDEETAKNIQYF. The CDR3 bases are TGTGCCAGCAGTGACGAGGAAACGGCCAAAAACATTCAGTACTTC.